This T cell receptor beta chain appears in the sequencing data of a study of T-cell memory formation after mild COVID-19. At the level of the study: In these data, TCR clusters were largely donor specific.

Deletions cut 4 bases from V and 8 bases from J, with 11 bases between. The germline gives CDR1 MNHEY, CDR2 SVGAGI. The CDR3 has 13 amino acids. This clonotype was seen a few times. Antigen unknown. 5'RACE primed from the constant segment yielded TCR alpha and TCR beta cDNA libraries bearing sample barcodes and UMIs. TCRdb re-called the 5' RACE reads with MiXCR, one entry per CDR3 protein. This sample carries about 190,000 distinct CDR3 sequences, roughly a tenth of them seen once, and the ten largest clones take roughly 3.2%. Study-wide points: Contracting CD4+ clones sat mainly in CM and EM; CD8+ in EMRA.

Sample: PBMCs or a T cell subset sorted from them (not recorded which). The TCR sequence derives from a man aged 18 to 30 who had mild COVID-19 (a few samples of this study predate the infection). Cell type and time point are not known. The chain uses TRBV6-5 and TRBJ1-4; D is perhaps TRBD1 (6 bases). CDR3 nucleotide sequence: TGTGCCAGCAGTTTGGACAGTGAGGAAAAACTGTTTTTT. Its translation is CASSLDSEEKLFF.